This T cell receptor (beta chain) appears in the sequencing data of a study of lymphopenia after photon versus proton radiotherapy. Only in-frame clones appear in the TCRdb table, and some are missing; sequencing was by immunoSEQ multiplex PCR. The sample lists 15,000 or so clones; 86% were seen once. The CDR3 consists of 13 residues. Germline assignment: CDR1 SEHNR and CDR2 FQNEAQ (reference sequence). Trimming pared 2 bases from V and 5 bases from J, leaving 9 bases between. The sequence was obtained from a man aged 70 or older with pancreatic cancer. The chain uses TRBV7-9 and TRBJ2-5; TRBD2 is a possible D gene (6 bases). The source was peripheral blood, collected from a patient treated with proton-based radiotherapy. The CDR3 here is CASSLNGGETQYF. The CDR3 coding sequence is TGTGCCAGCAGCTTAAACGGGGGTGAGACCCAGTACTTC.